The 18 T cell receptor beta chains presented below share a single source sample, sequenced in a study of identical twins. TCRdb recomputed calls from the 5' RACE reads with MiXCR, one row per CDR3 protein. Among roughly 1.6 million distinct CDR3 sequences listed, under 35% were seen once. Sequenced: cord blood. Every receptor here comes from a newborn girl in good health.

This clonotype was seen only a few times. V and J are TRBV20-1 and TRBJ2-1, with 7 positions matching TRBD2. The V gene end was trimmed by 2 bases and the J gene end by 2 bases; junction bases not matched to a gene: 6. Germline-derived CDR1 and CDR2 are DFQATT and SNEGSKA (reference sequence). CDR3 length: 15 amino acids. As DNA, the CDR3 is TGCAGTGCTAGACCAATCCGGGGGGCCTACAATGAGCAGTTCTTC. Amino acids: CSARPIRGAYNEQFF.

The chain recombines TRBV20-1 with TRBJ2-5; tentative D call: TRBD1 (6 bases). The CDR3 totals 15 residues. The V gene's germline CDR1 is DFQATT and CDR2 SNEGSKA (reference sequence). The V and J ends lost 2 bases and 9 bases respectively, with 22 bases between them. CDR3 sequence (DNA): TGCAGTGCTAGACCGGACCTTCGCAAAAAGGGGGCCCAGTACTTC. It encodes CSARPDLRKKGAQYF.

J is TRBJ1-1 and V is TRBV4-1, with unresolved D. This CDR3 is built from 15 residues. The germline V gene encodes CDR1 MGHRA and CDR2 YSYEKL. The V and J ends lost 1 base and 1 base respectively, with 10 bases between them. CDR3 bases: TGCGCCAGCAGCCAAGGCCCGGGTAGGAACACTGAAGCTTTCTTT. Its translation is CASSQGPGRNTEAFF.

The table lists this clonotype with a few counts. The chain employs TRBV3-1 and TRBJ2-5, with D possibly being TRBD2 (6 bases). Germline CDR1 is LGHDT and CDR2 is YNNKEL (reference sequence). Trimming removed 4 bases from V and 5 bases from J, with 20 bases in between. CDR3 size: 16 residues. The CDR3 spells CASSLFSGFIGETQYF. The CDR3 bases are TGTGCCAGCAGCCTCTTTAGCGGTTTCATCGGGGAGACCCAGTACTTC.

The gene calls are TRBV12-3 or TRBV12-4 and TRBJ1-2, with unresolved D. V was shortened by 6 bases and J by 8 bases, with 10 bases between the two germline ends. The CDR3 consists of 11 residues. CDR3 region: CASSRASGYTF. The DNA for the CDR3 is TGTGCCAGCAGCCGGGCGTCCGGCTACACCTTC.

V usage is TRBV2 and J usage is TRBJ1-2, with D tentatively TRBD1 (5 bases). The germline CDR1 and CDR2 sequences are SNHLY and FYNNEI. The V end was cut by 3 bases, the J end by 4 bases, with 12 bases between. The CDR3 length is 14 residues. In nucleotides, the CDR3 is TGTGCCAGCAGTGACGGGGGTCTGGTCTATGGCTACACCTTC. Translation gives CASSDGGLVYGYTF.

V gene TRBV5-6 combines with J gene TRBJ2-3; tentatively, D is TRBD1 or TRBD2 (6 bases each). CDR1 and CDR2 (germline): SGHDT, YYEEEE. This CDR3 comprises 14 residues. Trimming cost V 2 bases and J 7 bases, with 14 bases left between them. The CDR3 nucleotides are TGTGCCAGCAGCTTCGGGGGCGCAGCCAATACGCAGTATTTT. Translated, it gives CASSFGGAANTQYF.

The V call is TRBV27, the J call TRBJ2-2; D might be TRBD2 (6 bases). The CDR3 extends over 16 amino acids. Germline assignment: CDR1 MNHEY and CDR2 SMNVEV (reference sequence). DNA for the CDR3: TGTGCTAGCGGACCCCTAGGGACCGTGTACACCGGGGAGCTGTTTTTT. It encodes CASGPLGTVYTGELFF.

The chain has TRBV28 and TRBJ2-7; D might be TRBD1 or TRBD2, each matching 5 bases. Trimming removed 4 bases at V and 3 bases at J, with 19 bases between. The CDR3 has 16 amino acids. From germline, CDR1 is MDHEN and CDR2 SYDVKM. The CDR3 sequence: CASSYGTVRGGYEQYF. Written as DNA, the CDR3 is TGTGCCAGCAGTTATGGCACGGTGAGGGGTGGCTACGAGCAGTACTTC.

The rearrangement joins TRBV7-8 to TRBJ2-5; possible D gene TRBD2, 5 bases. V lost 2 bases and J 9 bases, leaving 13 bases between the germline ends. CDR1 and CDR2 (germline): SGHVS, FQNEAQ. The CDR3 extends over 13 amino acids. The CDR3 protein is CASSLPFERAQYF. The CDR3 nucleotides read TGTGCCAGCAGCTTACCATTTGAGAGGGCCCAGTACTTC.

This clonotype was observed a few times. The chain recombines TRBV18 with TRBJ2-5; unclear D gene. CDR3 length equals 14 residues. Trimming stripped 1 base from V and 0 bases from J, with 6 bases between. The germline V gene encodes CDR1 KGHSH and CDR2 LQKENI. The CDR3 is CASSPRSDQETQYF. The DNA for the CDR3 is TGTGCCAGCTCACCACGGTCGGACCAAGAGACCCAGTACTTC.

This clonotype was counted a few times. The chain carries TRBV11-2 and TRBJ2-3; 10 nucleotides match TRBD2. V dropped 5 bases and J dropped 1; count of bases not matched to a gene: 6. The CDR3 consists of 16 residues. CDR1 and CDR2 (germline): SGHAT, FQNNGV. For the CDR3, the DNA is TGTGCCAGCAGCCGTCTAGCGGGGGAGCGCACAGATACGCAGTATTTT. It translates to CASSRLAGERTDTQYF.

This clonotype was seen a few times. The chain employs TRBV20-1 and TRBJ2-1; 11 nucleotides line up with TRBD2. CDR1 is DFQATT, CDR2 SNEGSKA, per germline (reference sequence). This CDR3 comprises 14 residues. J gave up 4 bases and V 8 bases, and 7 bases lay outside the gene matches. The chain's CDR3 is CSLPSGRTYNEQFF. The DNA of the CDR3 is TGCAGTCTCCCTAGCGGGAGGACGTACAATGAGCAGTTCTTC.

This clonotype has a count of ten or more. The DNA for the CDR3 is TGTGCCAGCAGTTTACGGGACTTCACAGATACGCAGTATTTT. Translating gives CASSLRDFTDTQYF. V gene TRBV28 combines with J gene TRBJ2-3; D is perhaps TRBD2 (6 bases). The CDR3 contains 14 residues. The V end was cut by 2 bases, the J end by 2 bases, with 8 bases between. Per germline, CDR1 MDHEN and CDR2 SYDVKM.

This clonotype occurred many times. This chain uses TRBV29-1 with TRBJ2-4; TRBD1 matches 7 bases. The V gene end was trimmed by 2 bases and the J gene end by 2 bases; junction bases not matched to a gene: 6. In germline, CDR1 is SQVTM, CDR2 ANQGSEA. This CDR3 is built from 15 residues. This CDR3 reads CSVEIGGETKNIQYF. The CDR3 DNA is TGCAGCGTTGAAATAGGGGGCGAGACCAAAAACATTCAGTACTTC.

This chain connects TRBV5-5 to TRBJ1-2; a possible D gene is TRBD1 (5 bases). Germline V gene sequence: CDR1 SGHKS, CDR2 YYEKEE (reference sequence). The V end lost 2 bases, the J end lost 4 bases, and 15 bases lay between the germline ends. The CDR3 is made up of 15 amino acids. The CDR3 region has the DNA TGTGCCAGCAGCTTCCGTGACAGCAACCTCTATGGCTACACCTTC. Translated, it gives CASSFRDSNLYGYTF.

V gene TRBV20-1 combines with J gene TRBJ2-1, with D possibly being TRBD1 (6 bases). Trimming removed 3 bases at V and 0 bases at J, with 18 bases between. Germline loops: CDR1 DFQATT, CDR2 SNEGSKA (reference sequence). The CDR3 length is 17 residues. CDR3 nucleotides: TGCAGTGCTAGGGGGGCGGTCCCACCCCACTCCTACAATGAGCAGTTCTTC. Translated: CSARGAVPPHSYNEQFF.

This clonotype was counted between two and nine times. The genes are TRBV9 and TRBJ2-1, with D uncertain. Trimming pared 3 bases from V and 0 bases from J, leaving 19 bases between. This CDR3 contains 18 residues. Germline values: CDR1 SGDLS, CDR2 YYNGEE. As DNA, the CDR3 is TGTGCCAGCAGCGCTCCCCCTCTCTCAACGAGCTCCTACAATGAGCAGTTCTTC. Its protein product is CASSAPPLSTSSYNEQFF.